These 19 T cell receptor beta chains came from one sample sequenced in a study of T-cell reconstitution after alpha-beta-depleted transplantation in children. Preparing the TCRbeta library involved the use of unique molecular identifiers. TCRdb processed the PCR reads anew with MiXCR; each CDR3 protein has one entry. The data contain about 240,000 distinct CDR3 sequences, more than 20% of them singletons. The material was PBMCs, obtained before TCRalphabeta/CD19-depleted stem cell transplant. All receptors come from a girl aged 2 to 10 with Fanconi anemia, due to receive a stem cell transplant.

This clonotype was seen many times. The CDR3 coding sequence is TGTGCCACCAGCAGAGAGGTTGAGGGGAGGCGGCAGTACTTC. The encoded protein is CATSREVEGRRQYF. The chain links TRBV15 to TRBJ2-7; TRBD2 is a possible D gene (6 bases). The V end was cut by 0 bases, the J end by 9 bases, with 15 bases between. Germline CDR1 reads LNHNV; CDR2 reads YYDKDF (reference sequence). CDR3 length: 14 residues. The full variable domain, completed using reference TRBV15 and TRBJ2-7, is DAMVIQNPRYQVTQFGKPVTLSCSQTLNHNVMYWYQQKSSQAPKLLFHYYDKDFNNEADTPDNFQSRRPNTSFCFLDIRSPGLGDTAMYLCATSREVEGRRQYFGPGTRLTVT.

V usage is TRBV20-1 and J usage is TRBJ1-2; D gene unclear. The CDR3 is 12 amino acids. Germline assignment: CDR1 DFQATT and CDR2 SNEGSKA (reference sequence). V was trimmed by 4 bases and J by 5 bases, leaving 11 bases between them. This CDR3 reads CSATLAEYGYTF. The CDR3 nucleotides read TGCAGTGCTACCTTGGCGGAATATGGCTACACCTTC.

This rearrangement joins TRBV5-1 to TRBJ2-1, with a tentative D call TRBD2 (6 bases). There are 15 residues in the CDR3. With 7 bases removed from V and 1 base from J, the gap between germline ends came to 15 bases. Germline CDR1 and CDR2: SGHRS and YFSETQ. Here the CDR3 reads CASSPLRGSYNEQFF. The CDR3 DNA reads TGCGCCAGCTCCCCTCTCCGGGGGTCCTACAATGAGCAGTTCTTC.

Ten or more counts support this clonotype. This sequence joins TRBV20-1 and TRBJ2-1, with D possibly TRBD1 on 7 matching bases. Germline CDR1 reads DFQATT; CDR2 reads SNEGSKA (reference sequence). Trimming stripped 0 bases from V and 4 bases from J, with 13 bases between. CDR3 length equals 15 residues. The CDR3 DNA follows: TGCAGTGCTAGAGATCAGGGGGGAAGTTACAATGAGCAGTTCTTC. It encodes CSARDQGGSYNEQFF.

This clonotype was detected many times. The rearrangement uses TRBV29-1 and TRBJ2-7; a possible D gene is TRBD2 (5 bases). The CDR3 sequence is 12 residues long. V lost 4 bases to trimming and J lost 5 bases, with 12 bases between them. Germline V gene data show CDR1 as SQVTM and CDR2 as ANQGSEA. CDR3 coding DNA: TGCAGCGTTGTTCGGGGTAGCCACGAGCAGTACTTC. It translates to CSVVRGSHEQYF.

J is TRBJ2-7 and V is TRBV18; no clear D. Germline lookup yields CDR1 KGHSH and CDR2 LQKENI. Trimming left V 3 bases short and J 0 bases short, with 12 bases between. The length of the CDR3 is 15 residues. The CDR3 protein is CASSPSAPSSYEQYF. For the CDR3, the DNA is TGTGCCAGCTCACCGAGTGCCCCGAGCTCCTACGAGCAGTACTTC.

This clonotype has a count of ten or more. This chain connects TRBV7-2 to TRBJ2-1; possible D gene TRBD2, 6 bases. V was shortened by 0 bases and J by 7 bases, with 16 bases between the two germline ends. The germline V gene has CDR1 SGHTA and CDR2 FQGNSA. The CDR3 is 16 amino acids. CDR3 nucleotide sequence: TGTGCCAGCAGCTTAGCGGTCGGGAGACGAGGGAATGAGCAGTTCTTC. Amino acids: CASSLAVGRRGNEQFF.

This clonotype was observed a handful of times. This sequence joins TRBV29-1 and TRBJ2-5, with D possibly TRBD2 on 5 matching bases. Trimming removed 5 bases from V and 5 bases from J, with 12 bases in between. Germline V gene data show CDR1 as SQVTM and CDR2 as ANQGSEA. The CDR3 has 12 residues. The CDR3 loop is CSVSAAPETQYF. The DNA of the CDR3 is TGCAGCGTTTCAGCGGCGCCTGAGACCCAGTACTTC.

This clonotype appeared many times. This chain connects TRBV27 to TRBJ2-1, with TRBD1 matching over 9 bases. CDR3 length: 20 residues. Germline V gene data show CDR1 as MNHEY and CDR2 as SMNVEV (reference sequence). The trim removed 5 bases at V and 1 base at J, leaving 18 bases unmatched. The CDR3 bases are TGTGCCAGCAGTCTAACAGGGGGCTTATCCTGGCGCATGTCCTACAATGAGCAGTTCTTC. This codes for CASSLTGGLSWRMSYNEQFF.

The CDR3 is CSARGTRGADTQYF. The DNA of the CDR3 is TGCAGTGCTAGAGGGACTAGGGGAGCAGATACGCAGTATTTT. The rearrangement uses TRBV20-1 and TRBJ2-3; the match to TRBD2 covers 7 bases. The CDR3 contains 14 residues. Germline CDR1 and CDR2: DFQATT and SNEGSKA (reference sequence). V dropped 1 base and J dropped 4; count of bases not matched to a gene: 5.

The table lists this clonotype with many counts. The gene calls are TRBV12-3 or TRBV12-4 and TRBJ2-3; TRBD1 aligns across 8 bases. Unmatched junction bases numbered 4, after V lost 5 bases and J lost 0 bases. The CDR3 is made up of 15 amino acids. CDR3 loop: CASSRRQGSTDTQYF. In DNA form, the CDR3 reads TGTGCCAGCAGTCGTCGACAGGGGAGCACAGATACGCAGTATTTT.

The table lists this clonotype with a few counts. This chain links TRBV12-3 or TRBV12-4 with TRBJ2-2, with 12 bases fitting TRBD2. The CDR3 contains 17 residues. J was trimmed by 4 bases and V by 7 bases; bases with no gene match: 10. The DNA for the CDR3 is TGTGCCAGCATGAGACTAGCGGGGGCCCCGGTCACCGGGGAGCTGTTTTTT. Its translation: CASMRLAGAPVTGELFF.

This clonotype was counted ten times or more. The chain joins TRBV20-1 to TRBJ2-2; 8 positions agree with TRBD2. With 0 bases clipped from V and 5 bases from J, the junction kept 11 bases outside the gene matches. The V gene's germline CDR1 is DFQATT and CDR2 SNEGSKA (reference sequence). The CDR3 is made up of 17 amino acids. The CDR3 is CSARDLASGSGTGELFF. For the CDR3, the DNA is TGCAGTGCTAGAGATCTGGCGAGCGGGAGTGGGACCGGGGAGCTGTTTTTT.

This clonotype occurred a few times. The rearrangement joins TRBV28 to TRBJ2-3, with D maybe TRBD2 (9 bases). CDR1 and CDR2 from the germline V gene are MDHEN and SYDVKM. Trimming left V 0 bases short and J 1 base short, with 23 bases between. The CDR3 length is 20 residues. The CDR3 DNA sequence: TGTGCCAGCAGTTTATGGTCAGGGGGCGATCGGACTAGCGGCACAGATACGCAGTATTTT. Its protein product is CASSLWSGGDRTSGTDTQYF.

This clonotype was counted many times. The chain employs TRBV20-1 and TRBJ2-1; 8 nucleotides match TRBD2. The junction had 11 bases not matched to a gene; V was cut back by 3 bases and J by 7 bases. Germline-derived CDR1 and CDR2 are DFQATT and SNEGSKA (reference sequence). The CDR3 is 15 amino acids. The CDR3 DNA reads TGCAGTGCTAGTTTCCTTGCGGGAGGTCAGAATGAGCAGTTCTTC. Amino acid sequence: CSASFLAGGQNEQFF.

This clonotype came up many times. The chain employs TRBV6-5 and TRBJ2-7, with D perhaps assigned TRBD1 or TRBD2 (6 bases each). The length of the CDR3 is 14 residues. Germline values: CDR1 MNHEY, CDR2 SVGAGI. The V end was cut by 10 bases, the J end by 2 bases, with 18 bases between. The CDR3 DNA is TGTGCCACGGGGCGGGGACAAACGACCTACGAGCAGTACTTC. Its translation: CATGRGQTTYEQYF.

This clonotype showed up many times. The DNA of the CDR3 is TGTGCCAGCAGCATAAACACCCGGGACAATGAGCAGTTCTTC. Protein: CASSINTRDNEQFF. The V gene is TRBV6-4, the J gene TRBJ2-1; D gene ambiguous. The CDR3 extends over 14 amino acids. CDR1 and CDR2 (germline): MRHNA, SNTAGT. Trimming pared 6 bases from V and 5 bases from J, leaving 14 bases between.

This clonotype was found many times. V gene TRBV12-3 or TRBV12-4 combines with J gene TRBJ2-7, with D unclear. CDR3 length equals 12 residues. Trimming cost V 4 bases and J 0 bases, with 4 bases left between them. The CDR3 is CASSSTSYEQYF. Written as DNA, the CDR3 is TGTGCCAGCAGTTCGACCTCCTACGAGCAGTACTTC.

The chain joins TRBV6-1 to TRBJ2-7; the match to TRBD2 covers 7 bases. This CDR3 has 13 residues. Trimming at V came to 8 bases and at J to 5 bases, leaving 9 bases not matched to a gene. Germline V gene data show CDR1 as MNHNS and CDR2 as SASEGT. The CDR3 DNA reads TGTGCCAGCCATGGGGGGGAAAGGGACGAGCAGTACTTC. This gives the protein CASHGGERDEQYF.